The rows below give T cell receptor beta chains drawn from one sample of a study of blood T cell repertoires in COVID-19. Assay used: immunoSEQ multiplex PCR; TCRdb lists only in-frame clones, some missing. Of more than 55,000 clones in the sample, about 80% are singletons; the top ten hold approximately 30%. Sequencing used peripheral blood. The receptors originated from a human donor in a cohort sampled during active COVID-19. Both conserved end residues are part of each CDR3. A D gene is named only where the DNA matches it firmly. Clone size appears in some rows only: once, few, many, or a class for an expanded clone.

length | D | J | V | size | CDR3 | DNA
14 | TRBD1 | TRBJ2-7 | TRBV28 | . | CASRPGTGIYEQYF | TGTGCCAGCAGACCGGGGACAGGGATTTACGAGCAGTACTTC
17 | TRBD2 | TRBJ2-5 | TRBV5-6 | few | CASSFPRVAGVSETQYF | TGTGCCAGCAGTTTCCCTAGAGTAGCGGGAGTAAGCGAGACCCAGTACTTC
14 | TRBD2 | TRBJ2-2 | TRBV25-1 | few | CASSALSGTGELFF | TGTGCCAGCAGTGCCCTTAGCGGGACCGGGGAGCTGTTTTTT
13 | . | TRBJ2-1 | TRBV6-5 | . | CASRNGLNNEQFF | TGTGCCAGCAGAAACGGACTCAACAATGAGCAGTTCTTC
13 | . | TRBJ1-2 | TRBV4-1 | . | CASSPGQRYGYTF | TGCGCCAGCAGCCCCGGACAGCGCTATGGCTACACCTTC
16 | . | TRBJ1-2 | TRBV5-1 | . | CASSLAGGAGDYGYTF | TGCGCCAGCAGCTTGGCGGGTGGGGCAGGCGACTATGGCTACACCTTC
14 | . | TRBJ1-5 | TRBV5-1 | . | CASSPRGGNQPQHF | TGCGCCAGCAGCCCCCGGGGAGGGAATCAGCCCCAGCATTTT
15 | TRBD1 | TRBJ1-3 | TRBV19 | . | CASSRQGAAGNTIYF | TGTGCCAGTAGTCGACAGGGTGCAGCGGGAAACACCATATATTTT
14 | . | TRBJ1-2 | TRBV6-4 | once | CASSAHRWEYGYTF | TGTGCCAGCAGCGCCCACCGCTGGGAGTATGGCTACACCTTC
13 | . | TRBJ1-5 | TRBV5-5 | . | CASSLLFNQPQHF | TGTGCCAGCAGCTTGCTCTTCAATCAGCCCCAGCATTTT
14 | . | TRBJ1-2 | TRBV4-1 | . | CASSRGTSNYGYTF | TGCGCCAGCAGCCGCGGGACCTCGAACTATGGCTACACCTTC
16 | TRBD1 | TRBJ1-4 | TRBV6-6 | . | CASSYGTGSGNEKLFF | TGTGCCAGCAGTTACGGGACAGGGAGCGGTAATGAAAAACTGTTTTTT
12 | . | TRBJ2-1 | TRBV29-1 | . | CSVNLDYNEQFF | TGCAGCGTTAACCTAGACTACAATGAGCAGTTCTTC